Sequencing of this T cell receptor (beta chain) was carried out in a study of blood T cell repertoires in COVID-19. With respect to this clone: This CDR3 is also generated by other DNA sequences in the sample.

CDR1 SGHTA and CDR2 FQGTGA come from the germline V gene. This CDR3 spans 15 amino acids. The V segment lost 5 bases and the J segment 2 bases; nucleotides outside the gene matches: 3. Source study methods: Amplification of reference gene primers was used by the study to estimate nucleated cell counts. This table comes from immunoSEQ multiplex PCR, and its TCRdb copy is limited to in-frame clones, with some not included. V and J calls and clone size come straight from that table; D and trimming were deduced from the DNA. The sample consists of 250,000 to 300,000 clones, around 86% of them appearing once.

The sample was peripheral blood. The TCR sequence derives from a woman between 40 and 55 years old who had recovered from COVID-19. The chain is built from TRBV7-3 and TRBJ2-3; 11 bases line up with TRBD2. The CDR3 sequence: CASSKTSGATDTQYF. CDR3 nucleotides: TGTGCCAGCAGCAAGACTAGCGGGGCCACAGATACGCAGTATTTT.